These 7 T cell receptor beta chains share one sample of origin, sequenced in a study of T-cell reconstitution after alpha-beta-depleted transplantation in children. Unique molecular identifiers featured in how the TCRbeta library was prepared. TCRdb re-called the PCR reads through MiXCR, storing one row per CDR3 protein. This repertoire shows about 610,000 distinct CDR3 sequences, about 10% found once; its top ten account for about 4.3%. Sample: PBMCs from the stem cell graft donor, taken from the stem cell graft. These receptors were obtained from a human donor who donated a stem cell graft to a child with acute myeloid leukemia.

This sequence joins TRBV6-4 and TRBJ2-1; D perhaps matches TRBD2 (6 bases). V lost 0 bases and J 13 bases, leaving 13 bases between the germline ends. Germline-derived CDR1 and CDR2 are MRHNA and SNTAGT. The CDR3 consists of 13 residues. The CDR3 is CASSDSGTGIQFF. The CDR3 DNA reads TGTGCCAGCAGTGACTCTGGGACTGGAATACAGTTCTTC.

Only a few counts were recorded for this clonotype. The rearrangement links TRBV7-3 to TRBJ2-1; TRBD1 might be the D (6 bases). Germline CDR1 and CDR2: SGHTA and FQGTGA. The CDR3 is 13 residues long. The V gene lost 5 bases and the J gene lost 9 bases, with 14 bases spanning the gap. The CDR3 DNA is TGTGCCAGCAGCCATTACGACAGGCTTGAGCAGTTCTTC. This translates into CASSHYDRLEQFF. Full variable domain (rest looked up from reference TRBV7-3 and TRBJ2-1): GAGVSQTPSNKVTEKGKYVELRCDPISGHTALYWYRQSLGQGPEFLIYFQGTGAADDSGLPNDRFFAVRPEGSVSTLKIQRTERGDSAVYLCASSHYDRLEQFFGPGTRLTVL.

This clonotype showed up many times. The CDR3 DNA follows: TGCGCCAGCAGCTTGGGGCCAGGAGGGACCGAGCAGTACTTC. It yields the protein CASSLGPGGTEQYF. The chain employs TRBV5-1 and TRBJ2-7; maybe TRBD2 (6 bases). The CDR3 runs 14 residues. Germline V gives CDR1 SGHRS, CDR2 YFSETQ. V was clipped by 0 bases and J by 6 bases, with 13 bases between them.

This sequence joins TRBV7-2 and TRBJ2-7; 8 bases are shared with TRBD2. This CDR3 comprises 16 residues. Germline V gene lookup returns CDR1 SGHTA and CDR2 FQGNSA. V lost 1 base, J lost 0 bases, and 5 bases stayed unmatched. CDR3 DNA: TGTGCCAGCAGCTTAGGGACTAGCAAGAGCTCCTACGAGCAGTACTTC. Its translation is CASSLGTSKSSYEQYF.

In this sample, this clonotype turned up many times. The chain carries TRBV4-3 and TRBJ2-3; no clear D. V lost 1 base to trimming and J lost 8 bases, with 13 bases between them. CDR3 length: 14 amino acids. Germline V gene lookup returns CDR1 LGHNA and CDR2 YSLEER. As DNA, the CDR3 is TGCGCCAGCAGCCAAGCTGTGGGAACCCCTACGCAGTATTTT. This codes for CASSQAVGTPTQYF.

The CDR3: CASSLDVRGRGEAFF. CDR3 sequence (DNA): TGTGCCAGCAGCTTAGATGTCAGGGGGCGCGGGGAAGCTTTCTTT. The V call is TRBV11-2, the J call TRBJ1-1, with 8 bases lining up with TRBD1. V shed 0 bases and J 8 bases; nucleotides not matched to a gene: 8. In germline, CDR1 is SGHAT, CDR2 FQNNGV. This CDR3 spans 15 amino acids.

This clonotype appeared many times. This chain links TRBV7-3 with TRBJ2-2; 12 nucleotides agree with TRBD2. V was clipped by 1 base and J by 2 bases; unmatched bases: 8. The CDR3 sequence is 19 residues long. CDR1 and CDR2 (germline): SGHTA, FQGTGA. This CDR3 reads CASSLRASGRAFNTGELFF. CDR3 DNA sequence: TGTGCCAGCAGCTTAAGGGCTAGCGGGAGGGCGTTTAACACCGGGGAGCTGTTTTTT.